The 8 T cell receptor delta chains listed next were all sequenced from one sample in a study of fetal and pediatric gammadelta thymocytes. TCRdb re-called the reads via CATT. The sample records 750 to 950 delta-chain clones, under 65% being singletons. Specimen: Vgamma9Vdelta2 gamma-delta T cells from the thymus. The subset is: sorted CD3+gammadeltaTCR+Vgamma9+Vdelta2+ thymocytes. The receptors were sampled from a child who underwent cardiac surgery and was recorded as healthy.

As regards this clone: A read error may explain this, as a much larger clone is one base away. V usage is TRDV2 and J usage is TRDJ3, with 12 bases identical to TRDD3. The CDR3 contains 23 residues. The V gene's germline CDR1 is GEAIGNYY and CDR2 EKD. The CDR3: CACDTVLGDTRSGSSWDTQQMFF. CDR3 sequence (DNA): TGTGCCTGTGACACCGTTCTGGGGGATACGCGATCCGGGAGCTCCTGGGACACCCAACAGATGTTTTTC.

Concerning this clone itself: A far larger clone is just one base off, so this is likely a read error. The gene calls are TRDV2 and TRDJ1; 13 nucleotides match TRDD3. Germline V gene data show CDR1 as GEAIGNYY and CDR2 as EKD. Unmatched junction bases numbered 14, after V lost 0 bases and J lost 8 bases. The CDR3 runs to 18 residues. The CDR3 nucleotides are TGTGCCTGTGACACCATCGGATCAATACTGGGGGATACGGAGAAACTCATCTTT. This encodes CACDTIGSILGDTEKLIF.

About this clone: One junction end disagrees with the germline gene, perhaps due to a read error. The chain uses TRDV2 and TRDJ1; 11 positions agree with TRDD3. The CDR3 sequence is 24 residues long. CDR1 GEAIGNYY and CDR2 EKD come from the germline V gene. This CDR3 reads CAGDTFSSRRLGDNVSMYTDKLIF. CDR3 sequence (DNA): TGTGCCGGTGACACCTTTTCATCCCGGCGACTGGGGGATAACGTTTCTATGTACACCGATAAACTCATCTTT.

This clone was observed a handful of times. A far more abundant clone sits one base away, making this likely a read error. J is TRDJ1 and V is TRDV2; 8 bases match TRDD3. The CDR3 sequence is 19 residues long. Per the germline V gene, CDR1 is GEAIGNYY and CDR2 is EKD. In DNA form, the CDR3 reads TGTGCCTATGACACCCTAAGCTTACTGGGGGCCCAGGAGACCGATAAACTCATCTTT. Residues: CAYDTLSLLGAQETDKLIF.

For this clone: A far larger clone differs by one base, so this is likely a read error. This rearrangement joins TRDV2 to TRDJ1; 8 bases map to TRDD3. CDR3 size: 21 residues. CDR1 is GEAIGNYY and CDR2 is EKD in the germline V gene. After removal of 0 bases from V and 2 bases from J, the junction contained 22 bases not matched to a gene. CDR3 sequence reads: CACDTKDEPGGPPRMTDKLIF. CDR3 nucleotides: TGTGCCTGTGACACCAAGGACGAGCCTGGGGGACCACCCCGAATGACCGATAAACTCATCTTT.

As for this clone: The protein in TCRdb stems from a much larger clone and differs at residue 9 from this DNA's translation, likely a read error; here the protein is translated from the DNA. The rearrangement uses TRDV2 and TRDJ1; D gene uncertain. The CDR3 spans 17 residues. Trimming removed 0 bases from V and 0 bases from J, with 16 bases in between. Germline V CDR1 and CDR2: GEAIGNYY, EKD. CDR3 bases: TGTGCCTGTGACACCAGGAGAGGCTATTGGTACACCGATAAACTCATCTTT. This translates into CACDTRRGYWYTDKLIF.

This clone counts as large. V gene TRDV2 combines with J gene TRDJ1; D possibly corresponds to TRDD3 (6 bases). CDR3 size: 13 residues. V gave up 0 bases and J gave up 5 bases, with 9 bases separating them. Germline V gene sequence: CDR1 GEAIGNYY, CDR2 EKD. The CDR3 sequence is CACDTRTGDKLIF. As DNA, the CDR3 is TGTGCCTGTGACACCCGAACTGGGGATAAACTCATCTTT.

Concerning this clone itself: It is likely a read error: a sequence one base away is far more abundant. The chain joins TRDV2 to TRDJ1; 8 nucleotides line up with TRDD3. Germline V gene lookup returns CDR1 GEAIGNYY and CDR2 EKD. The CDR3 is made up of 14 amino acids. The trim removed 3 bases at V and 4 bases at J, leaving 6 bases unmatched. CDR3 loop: CACDPGIRNDKLIF. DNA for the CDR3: TGTGCCTGTGACCCCGGGATACGGAACGATAAACTCATCTTT.